A single sample gave rise to the 4 T cell receptor beta chains below, sequenced in a study of tumor-infiltrating lymphocytes in primary liver carcinoma (dated by TCRdb to 2016 to 2017). Blood RNA was extracted from unsorted whole blood with TRIzol reagent; germline DNA came from the DNeasy Blood & Tissue kit. This sample was sequenced with an Illumina HiSeq 2500. TCRbeta-specific cDNA was reverse-transcribed from about 520 ng total RNA using a constant-region primer and ProtoScript II reverse transcriptase. Three nested multiplex PCR rounds, following a slightly modified ARM-PCR procedure, were used to build the TCRbeta libraries. The first two PCR rounds used multiplex TRBV1-TRBV30 forward primers with a Cbeta reverse primer, each for about 10 cycles. TCRdb passed the public sequencing reads through fastp at Q25 and MiXCR, retaining productive beta sequences. Rows with a matching CDR3 protein are joined into one entry that keeps the most common DNA and genes. Recorded for this sample are 250,000 to 350,000 distinct CDR3 sequences; around three fifths of them occurred a single time. The ten largest clones take up about a sixth of the sample.

Sequencing was carried out using peripheral blood. Source of these receptors: a woman between 25 and 40 years old with primary liver carcinoma and hepatitis B virus infection.

In this sample, this clonotype turned up many times. The rearrangement joins TRBV6-2 or TRBV6-3 to TRBJ2-3; D is unresolved. CDR1 is MNHEY and CDR2 is SVGEGT in the germline V gene. The V end lost 2 bases, the J end lost 6 bases, and 15 bases lay between the germline ends. This CDR3 has 15 amino acids. The CDR3 sequence: CASSYGQIHLDTQYF. The CDR3 DNA reads as TGTGCCAGCAGTTACGGCCAAATTCACCTTGATACGCAGTATTTT.

This clonotype was counted between two and nine times. The chain employs TRBV7-3 and TRBJ2-7, with 8 nucleotides matching TRBD2. This CDR3 region has 15 residues. Trimming took 5 bases from V and 2 from J; bases not matched to a gene: 8. Germline CDR1 is SGHTA and CDR2 is FQGTGA. The CDR3 loop reads CASSRMAGGTYEQYF. The CDR3 region has the DNA TGTGCCAGCAGCCGAATGGCGGGGGGAACCTACGAGCAGTACTTC.

The genes are TRBV13 and TRBJ2-5; tentatively, D is TRBD2 (5 bases). Germline CDR1 PRHDT, CDR2 FYEKMQ (reference sequence). CDR3 size: 14 residues. The ends were cut back, 4 bases at V and 7 bases at J, with 16 bases in the middle. As DNA, the CDR3 is TGTGCCAGCAGCTCGCGACGGGGTTTGGGGACCCAGTACTTC. Protein sequence: CASSSRRGLGTQYF. The whole variable domain, filled in from reference TRBV13 and TRBJ2-5, reads AAGVIQSPRHLIKEKRETATLKCYPIPRHDTVYWYQQGPGQDPQFLISFYEKMQSDKGSIPDRFSAQQFSDYHSELNMSSLELGDSALYFCASSSRRGLGTQYFGPGTRLLVL.

About this clonotype itself: The junction does not match germline at one end; this may be a read error. The gene calls are TRBV11-2 and TRBJ1-1, with 10 nucleotides matching TRBD1. Germline CDR1 reads SGHAT; CDR2 reads FQNNGV. The CDR3 is made up of 17 amino acids. CDR3 residues: CVSSPNAGTGADTEAFF. CDR3 in DNA: TGTGTCAGCAGTCCCAACGCCGGGACAGGGGCAGACACTGAAGCTTTCTTT.